The 20 T cell receptor beta chains listed next were all sequenced from one sample in a study of Ad26.COV2.S vaccination and SARS-CoV-2 variants. Some clones are missing from TCRdb's copy, which holds only in-frame ones; the method was immunoSEQ multiplex PCR. Of approximately 460,000 clones in the sample, 70% to 90% were seen once. Sample treatment: around 19 received Ad26.COV2.S at low or high dose, single or two shots; about 5 received placebo; per-sample allocation not given. All samples were drawn on day 63, counting from the first vaccine or placebo injection. Sequenced material: peripheral blood, taken in a trial of Ad26.COV2.S vaccine versus placebo. Receptors were obtained from a person aged 18-65 years who received the Ad26.COV2.S COVID-19 vaccine or a placebo.

The gene calls are TRBV20-1 and TRBJ2-2; D gene unclear. CDR3 length: 16 residues. Trimming left V 3 bases short and J 0 bases short, with 14 bases between. Germline V gene sequence: CDR1 DFQATT, CDR2 SNEGSKA (reference sequence). The CDR3 loop reads CSASPFDRTNTGELFF. In DNA, the CDR3 is TGCAGTGCTAGTCCGTTTGACCGAACGAACACCGGGGAGCTGTTTTTT.

This chain connects TRBV28 to TRBJ2-1; D remains ambiguous. Germline values: CDR1 MDHEN, CDR2 SYDVKM. Trimming cost V 5 bases and J 0 bases, with 8 bases left between them. The CDR3 has 14 amino acids. The CDR3, as DNA: TGTGCCAGCAGTAGAAGGTACTCCTACAATGAGCAGTTCTTC. Translating it yields CASSRRYSYNEQFF.

This clone appeared a few times. V gene TRBV6-5 combines with J gene TRBJ1-1, with unresolved D. Trimming removed 5 bases at V and 1 base at J, with 14 bases between. The germline gives CDR1 MNHEY, CDR2 SVGAGI. The CDR3 is 15 residues long. CDR3: CASSTGAVENTEAFF. The CDR3 DNA follows: TGTGCCAGCAGTACCGGAGCGGTGGAGAACACTGAAGCTTTCTTT.

V usage is TRBV7-2 and J usage is TRBJ1-4; 7 bases line up with TRBD1. The CDR3 contains 17 residues. The germline V gene encodes CDR1 SGHTA and CDR2 FQGNSA. V lost 5 bases, J lost 6 bases, and 15 bases stayed unmatched. CDR3: CASSPDSTGFGDEKLFF. Here the CDR3 DNA reads TGTGCCAGCAGCCCAGACTCGACAGGGTTTGGGGATGAAAAACTGTTTTTT. The full variable domain, in which reference TRBV7-2 and TRBJ1-4 provide the parts outside the CDR3, is GAGVSQSPSNKVTEKGKDVELRCDPISGHTALYWYRQSLGQGLEFLIYFQGNSAPDKSGLPSDRFSAERTGGSVSTLTIQRTQQEDSAVYLCASSPDSTGFGDEKLFFGSGTQLSVL.

This clone was observed a few times. J is TRBJ2-7 and V is TRBV14, with 9 bases fitting TRBD2. The CDR3 extends over 15 amino acids. With 0 bases clipped from V and 0 bases from J, the junction kept 0 bases outside the gene matches. Germline CDR1 reads SGHDN; CDR2 reads FVKESK. As DNA, the CDR3 is TGTGCCAGCAGCCAAGAACTAGCGGGCTCCTACGAGCAGTACTTC. Translated, it gives CASSQELAGSYEQYF.

The rearrangement joins TRBV12-5 to TRBJ2-1; D not certain. Trimming removed 4 bases from V and 9 bases from J, with 10 bases in between. CDR1 LGHNT and CDR2 FRNRAP come from the germline V gene. This CDR3 has 12 residues. CDR3 protein: CASGWGTAEQFF. The CDR3 DNA follows: TGTGCTAGTGGTTGGGGAACAGCTGAGCAGTTCTTC.

This clone was counted once. The chain combines TRBV6-5 with TRBJ2-1; the match to TRBD1 covers 11 bases. CDR1 is MNHEY and CDR2 is SVGAGI in the germline V gene. This CDR3 is built from 14 residues. Trimming took 4 bases from V and 7 from J; bases not matched to a gene: 3. The CDR3 sequence: CASSLDRGRNEQFF. The CDR3 region has the DNA TGTGCCAGCAGTTTGGACAGGGGGCGAAATGAGCAGTTCTTC.

This clone occurred once. The chain employs TRBV6-5 and TRBJ2-1; 9 positions match TRBD2. This CDR3 comprises 14 residues. V trimming: 8 bases; J trimming: 6 bases; junction bases outside the gene matches: 8. Per the germline V gene, CDR1 is MNHEY and CDR2 is SVGAGI. CDR3 nucleotide sequence: TGTGCCAGCTTCTTTGTAGCGGGAGCCAATGAGCAGTTCTTC. Translating it yields CASFFVAGANEQFF.

The genes are TRBV7-2 and TRBJ1-3; 10 nucleotides align to TRBD1. The CDR3 spans 19 residues. Germline V gene lookup returns CDR1 SGHTA and CDR2 FQGNSA. The junction had 17 bases not matched to a gene; V was cut back by 5 bases and J by 4 bases. In DNA form, the CDR3 reads TGTGCCAGCAGCCTACGAGCTTCGACAGGGGGCCGGGCCGGAAACACCATATATTTT. Amino acid sequence: CASSLRASTGGRAGNTIYF. The full variable domain, its missing parts supplied by reference TRBV7-2 and TRBJ1-3, is GAGVSQSPSNKVTEKGKDVELRCDPISGHTALYWYRQSLGQGLEFLIYFQGNSAPDKSGLPSDRFSAERTGGSVSTLTIQRTQQEDSAVYLCASSLRASTGGRAGNTIYFGEGSWLTVV.

V is TRBV27 and J is TRBJ2-7; maybe TRBD2 (5 bases). The CDR3 is made up of 13 amino acids. The germline V gene has CDR1 MNHEY and CDR2 SMNVEV (reference sequence). Trimming shortened V by 3 bases and J by 10 bases, and 16 bases separated the two germline ends. The CDR3 DNA is TGTGCCAGCAGTTTGTTCCCAAATCGGGGTCAGTACTTC. This sequence encodes CASSLFPNRGQYF.

This chain uses TRBV6-1 with TRBJ2-5, with 13 bases matching TRBD2. CDR1 and CDR2 (germline): MNHNS, SASEGT. Germline trimming cut 3 bases from V and 4 bases from J; bases unmatched to any gene: 8. This CDR3 contains 17 residues. CDR3: CASSDGLAGAFTETQYF. CDR3 coding DNA: TGTGCCAGCAGTGACGGACTAGCGGGAGCATTCACAGAGACCCAGTACTTC.

This chain uses TRBV6-5 with TRBJ1-2, with TRBD1 as a possible D gene (5 bases). V lost 2 bases, J lost 8 bases, and 15 bases lay in between. Germline V gives CDR1 MNHEY, CDR2 SVGAGI. The CDR3 is made up of 14 amino acids. For the CDR3, the DNA is TGTGCCAGCAGTTACACGACTGAGGGGCTGGGCTACACCTTC. Its translation: CASSYTTEGLGYTF.

CDR3 region: CASSKTMDRDGQPQHF. In DNA, the CDR3 is TGTGCCAGCAGCAAAACAATGGACAGGGACGGTCAGCCCCAGCATTTT. The chain is built from TRBV21-1 and TRBJ1-5; the table's D call TRBD1 went unverified against the DNA. TRBV21-1 corresponds to a pseudogene. The CDR3 has 16 residues.

V usage is TRBV5-6 and J usage is TRBJ2-1, with a weak D call TRBD2 (6 bases). The germline V and J ends were trimmed by 5 bases and 2 bases, with 14 bases remaining between them. The germline CDR1 and CDR2 sequences are SGHDT and YYEEEE. The CDR3 totals 15 residues. The CDR3, as DNA: TGTGCCAGCAGGGCGGGACCCAGCCCCTACAATGAGCAGTTCTTC. This codes for CASRAGPSPYNEQFF.

This chain links TRBV25-1 with TRBJ1-2, with D unclear. The germline V gene encodes CDR1 MGHDK and CDR2 SYGVNS. The ends were cut back, 4 bases at V and 7 bases at J, with 4 bases in the middle. The CDR3 length is 10 residues. DNA of the CDR3: TGTGCCAGCAGTGGGGCTGGCTACACCTTC. Its translation: CASSGAGYTF.

V usage is TRBV2 and J usage is TRBJ1-5; D might be TRBD1 (5 bases). Per germline, CDR1 SNHLY and CDR2 FYNNEI. This CDR3 has 13 amino acids. V gave up 4 bases and J gave up 9 bases, with 13 bases separating them. CDR3 bases: TGTGCCAGCAGTGTTCGGGGGACGGGGCCCCAGCATTTT. Protein: CASSVRGTGPQHF.

The count of this clone is one. The V gene is TRBV14, the J gene TRBJ2-2, with D maybe TRBD2 (5 bases). Germline V CDR1 and CDR2: SGHDN, FVKESK. CDR3 length equals 16 residues. V was clipped by 1 base and J by 0 bases, with 9 bases between them. CDR3: CASSQALLANTGELFF. The DNA for the CDR3 is TGTGCCAGCAGCCAAGCCCTACTAGCGAACACCGGGGAGCTGTTTTTT. Drawing the rest from reference TRBV14 and TRBJ2-2, the complete variable domain is EAGVTQFPSHSVIEKGQTVTLRCDPISGHDNLYWYRRVMGKEIKFLLHFVKESKQDESGMPNNRFLAERTGGTYSTLKVQPAELEDSGVYFCASSQALLANTGELFFGEGSRLTVL.

The chain recombines TRBV10-3 with TRBJ1-1; 9 bases fit TRBD1. Losses at the gene ends were 3 bases for V and 5 bases for J; bases not matched to a gene: 19. Germline V lookup: CDR1 ENHRY, CDR2 SYGVKD. The CDR3 consists of 19 residues. The CDR3 DNA follows: TGTGCCATCAGTGAAGGAAACGTTGGACAGGGGATTGGGAGGACTGAAGCTTTCTTT. It codes for CAISEGNVGQGIGRTEAFF.

V is TRBV30 and J is TRBJ1-1; TRBD1 agrees at 8 bases. Trimming at V came to 0 bases and at J to 9 bases, leaving 6 bases not matched to a gene. Germline loops: CDR1 GTSNPN, CDR2 SVGIG (reference sequence). This CDR3 region has 13 residues. This CDR3 reads CAWSVRAGGQAFF. DNA of the CDR3: TGTGCCTGGAGTGTACGGGCAGGGGGCCAAGCTTTCTTT. Full variable domain (rest looked up from reference TRBV30 and TRBJ1-1): SQTIHQWPATLVQPVGSPLSLECTVEGTSNPNLYWYRQAAGRGLQLLFYSVGIGQISSEVPQNLSASRPQDRQFILSSKKLLLSDSGFYLCAWSVRAGGQAFFGQGTRLTVV.

The chain employs TRBV18 and TRBJ2-5; D perhaps matches TRBD2 (5 bases). The germline V and J ends were trimmed by 1 base and 5 bases, with 11 bases remaining between them. This CDR3 region has 14 residues. Germline CDR1 and CDR2: KGHSH and LQKENI. This CDR3 reads CASSPRGAGETQYF. The CDR3 DNA is TGTGCCAGCTCACCACGGGGAGCCGGGGAGACCCAGTACTTC.